This passage covers 21 T cell receptor beta chains from one sample sequenced in a study of control samples from healthy donors and cancer patients. Sequencing was performed with immunoSEQ multiplex PCR; in TCRdb, only in-frame clones are kept and a portion is missing. The sample shows about 80,000 clones, roughly 86% of them seen only once. The sample taken for sequencing was blood. The source of these receptors is a man in his fifties in good health.

The chain recombines TRBV3-1 (or the pseudogene TRBV3-2) with TRBJ2-3, with 14 positions matching TRBD2. V gave up 4 bases and J gave up 2 bases; unmatched junction bases: 5. Germline CDR1 LGHDT, CDR2 YNNKEL (reference sequence). The CDR3 consists of 17 residues. The CDR3 DNA is TGTGCCAGCAGCCCGGGACTAGCGGGGGCCTTCACAGATACGCAGTATTTT. Protein sequence: CASSPGLAGAFTDTQYF.

To note about this clone: Other DNA sequences in the same sample also yield this CDR3. The chain joins TRBV5-6 to TRBJ2-2; tentatively, D is TRBD1 or TRBD2 (8 bases each). V lost 6 bases and J 7 bases, leaving 28 bases between the germline ends. Germline values: CDR1 SGHDT, CDR2 YYEEEE. The CDR3 has 18 residues. The CDR3 spells CASTLGGTGARGGGELFF. The CDR3, as DNA: TGTGCCAGCACCCTGGGCGGGACAGGCGCTCGGGGGGGCGGGGAGCTGTTTTTT.

J is TRBJ1-4 and V is TRBV6-5, with D unclear. This CDR3 contains 12 residues. CDR1 is MNHEY, CDR2 SVGAGI, per germline. Trimming removed 6 bases at V and 5 bases at J, with 7 bases between. This CDR3 is CASRIVNEKLFF. For the CDR3, the DNA is TGTGCCAGCAGGATAGTGAATGAAAAACTGTTTTTT.

In this sample, this clone turned up once. The chain carries TRBV19 and TRBJ1-5; D gene uncertain. Germline V gene sequence: CDR1 LNHDA, CDR2 SQIVND (reference sequence). Trimming removed 7 bases from V and 5 bases from J, with 9 bases in between. This CDR3 is built from 12 residues. The CDR3 bases are TGTGCCAGTACCTTTCCCGATCAGCCCCAGCATTTT. It translates to CASTFPDQPQHF.

The chain employs TRBV6-6 and TRBJ2-1, with TRBD2 matching 13 bases. The germline gives CDR1 MNHNY, CDR2 SVGAGI (reference sequence). V was pared by 5 bases and J by 4 bases, with 5 bases of the junction left unmatched. This CDR3 region has 16 residues. The CDR3 DNA is TGTGCCAGCAGTCGGACTAGCGGGGGCCTATACAATGAGCAGTTCTTC. Its protein product is CASSRTSGGLYNEQFF.

The CDR3 loop reads CATWDRSSYEQYF. CDR3 bases: TGTGCCACCTGGGACAGGAGCTCCTACGAGCAGTACTTC. V gene TRBV6-5 combines with J gene TRBJ2-7; 8 bases line up with TRBD1. The CDR3 is 13 residues long. Germline CDR1 MNHEY, CDR2 SVGAGI. V lost 10 bases, J lost 0 bases, and 5 bases stayed unmatched.

The V and J genes are TRBV6-6 and TRBJ1-6, with 8 bases aligning to TRBD1. Germline V CDR1 and CDR2: MNHNY, SVGAGI (reference sequence). After removal of 7 bases from V and 9 bases from J, the junction contained 11 bases not matched to a gene. The CDR3 contains 15 residues. DNA of the CDR3: TGTGCCAGCACCCCCACGACAGGGGTAGGTTCACCCCTCCACTTT. Its protein product is CASTPTTGVGSPLHF.

The rearrangement joins TRBV18 to TRBJ2-3; weak D call: TRBD1 (7 bases). The germline CDR1 and CDR2 sequences are KGHSH and LQKENI. The CDR3 sequence is 17 residues long. Trimming left V 2 bases short and J 2 bases short, with 17 bases between. CDR3 sequence reads: CASSPFRGEAYTDTQYF. As DNA, the CDR3 is TGTGCCAGCTCACCATTCAGGGGGGAGGCGTACACAGATACGCAGTATTTT.

This chain uses TRBV5-6 with TRBJ1-2; the D gene is possibly TRBD1 (5 bases). CDR1 and CDR2 from the germline V gene are SGHDT and YYEEEE. CDR3 length equals 14 residues. V lost 2 bases and J lost 3, with 11 bases in between. DNA of the CDR3: TGTGCCAGCAGCTTCGTGGCGGGGGACTATGGCTACACCTTC. This encodes CASSFVAGDYGYTF. Filled out from reference TRBV5-6 and TRBJ1-2, the complete variable domain reads DAGVTQSPTHLIKTRGQQVTLRCSPKSGHDTVSWYQQALGQGPQFIFQYYEEEERQRGNFPDRFSGHQFPNYSSELNVNALLLGDSALYLCASSFVAGDYGYTFGSGTRLTVV.

The J gene is TRBJ2-7, the V gene TRBV6-5; 10 nucleotides agree with TRBD1. V was pared by 5 bases and J by 2 bases, with 3 bases of the junction left unmatched. The CDR3 extends over 14 amino acids. Germline CDR1 and CDR2: MNHEY and SVGAGI. The CDR3 coding sequence is TGTGCCAGCAGTCGGGACAGGGGAGCCTACGAGCAGTACTTC. Its translation is CASSRDRGAYEQYF.

The chain is built from TRBV5-4 and TRBJ2-1; TRBD2 matches at 10 bases. From germline, CDR1 is SGHNT and CDR2 YYREEE (reference sequence). There are 16 residues in the CDR3. J lost 8 bases, V lost 3 bases, and 11 bases had no gene match. CDR3 bases: TGTGCCAGCAGCTCCATGCTAGCGGGGGAGGGTTATGAGCAGTTCTTC. Translation gives CASSSMLAGEGYEQFF.

The chain employs TRBV30 and TRBJ1-3; D is ambiguous. The length of the CDR3 is 16 residues. Trimming removed 0 bases from V and 4 bases from J, with 16 bases in between. CDR1 is GTSNPN and CDR2 is SVGIG in the germline V gene (reference sequence). DNA of the CDR3: TGTGCCTGGAGTGTAGGTGTAGGACTCGGGGGAAACACCATATATTTT. Residues: CAWSVGVGLGGNTIYF.

The chain is built from TRBV5-4 and TRBJ1-1; tentatively, D is TRBD1 (5 bases). The germline CDR1 and CDR2 sequences are SGHNT and YYREEE (reference sequence). The ends were cut back, 4 bases at V and 0 bases at J, with 7 bases in the middle. CDR3 size: 13 residues. CDR3 residues: CASSRDVNTEAFF. As DNA, the CDR3 is TGTGCCAGCAGCAGGGACGTGAACACTGAAGCTTTCTTT.

V usage is TRBV4-2 and J usage is TRBJ1-4, with TRBD1 identical over 8 bases. CDR3 length equals 19 residues. Germline CDR1 and CDR2: LGHNA and YNFKEQ. The trim removed 4 bases at V and 1 base at J, leaving 14 bases unmatched. The CDR3 spells CASSLQGARGVGTNEKLFF. The CDR3 region has the DNA TGTGCCAGCAGCCTCCAGGGGGCCAGGGGAGTGGGAACTAATGAAAAACTGTTTTTT.

The chain employs TRBV2 and TRBJ1-6; 8 nucleotides line up with TRBD1. V lost 5 bases to trimming and J lost 2 bases; unmatched junction nucleotides: 5. The CDR3 consists of 16 residues. Germline CDR1 is SNHLY and CDR2 is FYNNEI. CDR3 DNA: TGTGCCAGCAGTTCCCAGGGGGCGACCTATAATTCACCCCTCCACTTT. This encodes CASSSQGATYNSPLHF.

The chain combines TRBV5-4 with TRBJ1-2, with TRBD1 matching over 10 bases. The V gene end was trimmed by 5 bases and the J gene end by 7 bases; junction bases not matched to a gene: 8. Germline CDR1 SGHNT, CDR2 YYREEE (reference sequence). The CDR3 is 14 residues long. The CDR3 here is CASRTGGAEFGYTF. In DNA, the CDR3 is TGTGCCAGCAGGACAGGGGGCGCCGAGTTTGGCTACACCTTC. Combining the CDR3 with reference TRBV5-4 and TRBJ1-2 gives the whole variable domain ETGVTQSPTHLIKTRGQQVTLRCSSQSGHNTVSWYQQALGQGPQFIFQYYREEENGRGNFPPRFSGLQFPNYSSELNVNALELDDSALYLCASRTGGAEFGYTFGSGTRLTVV.

This chain uses TRBV6-5 with TRBJ2-7; no firm D call. The CDR3 contains 11 residues. Germline CDR1 and CDR2: MNHEY and SVGAGI. Trimming removed 7 bases at V and 3 bases at J, with 7 bases between. The chain's CDR3 is CASTQDYEQYF. In DNA form, the CDR3 reads TGTGCCAGCACTCAGGACTACGAGCAGTACTTC.

The rearrangement uses TRBV21-1 and TRBJ1-1; the table's D call, TRBD1, was not checked against the DNA. TRBV21-1 is a pseudogene segment. The CDR3 runs 16 residues. This CDR3 is CASSNAPTGGNTEAFF. CDR3 DNA sequence: TGTGCCAGCAGCAACGCACCGACAGGGGGGAACACTGAAGCTTTCTTT.

The chain has TRBV18 and TRBJ1-6; D is undetermined. V was trimmed by 3 bases and J by 2 bases, leaving 11 bases between them. Per the germline V gene, CDR1 is KGHSH and CDR2 is LQKENI. The CDR3 consists of 16 residues. The CDR3 is CASSPGPGTYNSPLHF. CDR3 coding DNA: TGTGCCAGCTCACCCGGGCCCGGCACCTATAATTCACCCCTCCACTTT.

This clone was counted once. The chain is built from TRBV5-1 and TRBJ2-1, with TRBD1 matching 7 bases. Per the germline V gene, CDR1 is SGHRS and CDR2 is YFSETQ. J lost 6 bases, V lost 4 bases, and 4 bases had no gene match. The CDR3 runs to 13 residues. The chain's CDR3 is CASSIHRGNEQFF. CDR3 DNA: TGCGCCAGCAGCATCCACAGGGGCAATGAGCAGTTCTTC.

This clone was observed a few times. The V gene is TRBV20-1, the J gene TRBJ2-5; D uncertain. Trimming shortened V by 4 bases and J by 4 bases, and 7 bases separated the two germline ends. The CDR3 is 11 residues long. From germline, CDR1 is DFQATT and CDR2 SNEGSKA (reference sequence). The CDR3 nucleotides read TGCAGTGCTAAGTTTGGAGAGACCCAGTACTTC. Its protein is CSAKFGETQYF.